This T cell receptor beta chain was obtained from a study of persistence of HIV-infected CD4 T cells. About this clone itself: No antigen is known for it.

This was the immunoSEQ version 4 assay in survey mode. Sequencing used immunoSEQ multiplex PCR; TCRdb keeps in-frame clones, though not all of them. This sample has fewer than 40,000 clones, with more than 75% found just once. The stimulus was lysate of CMV-infected fibroblasts, approximately 9.6 ug/mL. CD40L/CD69 double-negative CD45RO-high memory CD4+ T cells were collected. Germline loops: CDR1 LNHDA, CDR2 SQIVND (reference sequence). Deletions cut 4 bases from V and 2 bases from J, with 8 bases between. There are 14 residues in the CDR3. The sequencing used CD4+ T cells sorted from PBMCs after roughly 18-hour stimulation, collected from a patient who received antiretroviral therapy. The receptor comes from an adult woman with HIV who was CMV-seropositive. This chain links TRBV19 with TRBJ2-2, with D perhaps given as TRBD1 or TRBD2 (6 bases each). CDR3 DNA: TGTGCCAGTAGTAGGGGGGCCAACACCGGGGAGCTGTTTTTT. It codes for CASSRGANTGELFF.